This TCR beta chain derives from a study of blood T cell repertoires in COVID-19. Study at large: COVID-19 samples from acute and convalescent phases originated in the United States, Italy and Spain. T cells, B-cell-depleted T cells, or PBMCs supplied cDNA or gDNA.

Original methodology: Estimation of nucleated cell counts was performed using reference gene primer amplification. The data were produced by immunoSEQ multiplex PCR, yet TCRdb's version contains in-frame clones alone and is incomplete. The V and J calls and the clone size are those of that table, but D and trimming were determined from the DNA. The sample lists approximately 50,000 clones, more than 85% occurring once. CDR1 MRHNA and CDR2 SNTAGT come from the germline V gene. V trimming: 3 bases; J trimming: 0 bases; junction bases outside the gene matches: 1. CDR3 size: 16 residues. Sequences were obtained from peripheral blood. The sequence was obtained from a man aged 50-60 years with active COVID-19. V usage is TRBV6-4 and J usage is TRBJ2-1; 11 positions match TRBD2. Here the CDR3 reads CASSDTSGSSYNEQFF. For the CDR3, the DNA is TGTGCCAGCAGTGATACTAGCGGGAGCTCCTACAATGAGCAGTTCTTC.